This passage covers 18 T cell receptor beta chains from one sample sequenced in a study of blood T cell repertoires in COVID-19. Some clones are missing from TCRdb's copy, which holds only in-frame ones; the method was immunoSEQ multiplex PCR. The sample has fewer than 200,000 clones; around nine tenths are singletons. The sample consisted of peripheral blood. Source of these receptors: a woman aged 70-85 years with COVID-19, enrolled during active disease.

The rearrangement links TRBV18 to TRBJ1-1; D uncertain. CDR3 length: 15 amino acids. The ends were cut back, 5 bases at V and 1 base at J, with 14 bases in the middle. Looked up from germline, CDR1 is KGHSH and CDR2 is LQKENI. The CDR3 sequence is CASSDYSRANTEAFF. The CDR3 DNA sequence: TGTGCCAGCTCAGACTATTCCCGAGCGAACACTGAAGCTTTCTTT.

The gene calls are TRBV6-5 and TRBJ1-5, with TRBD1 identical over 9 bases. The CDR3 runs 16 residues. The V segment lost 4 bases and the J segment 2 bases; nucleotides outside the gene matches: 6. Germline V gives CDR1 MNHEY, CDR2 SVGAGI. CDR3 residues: CASSSQGAVGNQPQHF. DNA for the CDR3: TGTGCCAGCAGTTCACAGGGGGCGGTCGGCAATCAGCCCCAGCATTTT.

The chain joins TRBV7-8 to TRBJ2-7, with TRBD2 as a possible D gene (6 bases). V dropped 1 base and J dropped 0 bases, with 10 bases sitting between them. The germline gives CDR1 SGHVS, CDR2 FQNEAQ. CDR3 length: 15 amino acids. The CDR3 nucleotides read TGTGCCAGCAGCTTAGTGCGGGGAAGCTCCTACGAGCAGTACTTC. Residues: CASSLVRGSSYEQYF.

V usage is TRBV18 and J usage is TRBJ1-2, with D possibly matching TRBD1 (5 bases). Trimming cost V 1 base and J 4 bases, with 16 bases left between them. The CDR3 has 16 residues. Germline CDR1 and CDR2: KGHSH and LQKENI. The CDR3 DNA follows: TGTGCCAGCTCACCACGTACAGGCAAATATACCTATGGCTACACCTTC. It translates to CASSPRTGKYTYGYTF.

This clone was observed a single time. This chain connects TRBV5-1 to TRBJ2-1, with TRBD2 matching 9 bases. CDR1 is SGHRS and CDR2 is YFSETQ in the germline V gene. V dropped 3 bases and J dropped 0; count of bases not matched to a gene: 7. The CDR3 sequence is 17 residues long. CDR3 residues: CASSWTRLADSYNEQFF. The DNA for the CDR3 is TGCGCCAGCAGCTGGACTAGACTAGCGGACTCCTACAATGAGCAGTTCTTC.

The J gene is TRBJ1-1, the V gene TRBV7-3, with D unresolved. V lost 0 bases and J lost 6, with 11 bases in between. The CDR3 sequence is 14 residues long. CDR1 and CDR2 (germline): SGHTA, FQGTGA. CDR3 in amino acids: CASSLTVGTSEAFF. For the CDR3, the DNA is TGTGCCAGCAGCTTAACTGTCGGTACTTCTGAAGCTTTCTTT.

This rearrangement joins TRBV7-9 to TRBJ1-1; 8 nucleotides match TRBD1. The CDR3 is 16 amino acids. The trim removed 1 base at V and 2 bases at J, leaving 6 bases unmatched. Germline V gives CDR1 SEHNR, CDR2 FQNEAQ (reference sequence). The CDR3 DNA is TGTGCCAGCAGCTTAGGCAGGGGGCCTTTAAACACTGAAGCTTTCTTT. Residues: CASSLGRGPLNTEAFF.

CDR3 DNA: TGTGCCATCAGTAACGGTGGAGTAGGGGGTGAGCAGTTCTTC. This sequence encodes CAISNGGVGGEQFF. This sequence joins TRBV10-3 and TRBJ2-1, with D maybe TRBD1 (6 bases). CDR3 length: 14 residues. Germline CDR1 ENHRY, CDR2 SYGVKD. V lost 5 bases and J lost 9, with 17 bases in between.

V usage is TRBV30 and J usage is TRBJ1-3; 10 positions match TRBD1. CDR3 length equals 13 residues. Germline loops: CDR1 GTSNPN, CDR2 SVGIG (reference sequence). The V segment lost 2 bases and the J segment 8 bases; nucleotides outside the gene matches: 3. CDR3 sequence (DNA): TGTGCCTGGAGTCTTGGACAGGGGGACACCATATATTTT. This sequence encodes CAWSLGQGDTIYF.

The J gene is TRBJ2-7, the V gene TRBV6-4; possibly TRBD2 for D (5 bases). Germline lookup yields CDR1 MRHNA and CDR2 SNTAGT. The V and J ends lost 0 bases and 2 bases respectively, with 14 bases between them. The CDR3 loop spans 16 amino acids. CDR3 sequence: CASSDSRSGSTYEQYF. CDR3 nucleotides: TGTGCCAGCAGTGACTCGAGGAGCGGCTCAACCTACGAGCAGTACTTC.

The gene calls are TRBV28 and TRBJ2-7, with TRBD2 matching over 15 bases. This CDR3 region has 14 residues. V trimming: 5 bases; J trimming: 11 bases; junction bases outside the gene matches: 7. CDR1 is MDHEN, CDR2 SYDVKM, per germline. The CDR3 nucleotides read TGTGCCAGCAGTCCCGGGACTAGCGGGAGGAGGAAGTACTTC. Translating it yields CASSPGTSGRRKYF. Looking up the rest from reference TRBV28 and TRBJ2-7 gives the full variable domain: DVKVTQSSRYLVKRTGEKVFLECVQDMDHENMFWYRQDPGLGLRLIYFSYDVKMKEKGDIPEGYSVSREKKERFSLILESASTNQTSMYLCASSPGTSGRRKYFGPGTRLTVT.

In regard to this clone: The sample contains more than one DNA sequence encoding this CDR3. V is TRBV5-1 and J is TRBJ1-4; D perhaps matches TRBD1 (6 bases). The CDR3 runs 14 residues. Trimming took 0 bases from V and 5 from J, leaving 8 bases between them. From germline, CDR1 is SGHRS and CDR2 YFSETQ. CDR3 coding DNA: TGCGCCAGCAGCTTGGGGCAGGGGAATGAAAAACTGTTTTTT. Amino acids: CASSLGQGNEKLFF.

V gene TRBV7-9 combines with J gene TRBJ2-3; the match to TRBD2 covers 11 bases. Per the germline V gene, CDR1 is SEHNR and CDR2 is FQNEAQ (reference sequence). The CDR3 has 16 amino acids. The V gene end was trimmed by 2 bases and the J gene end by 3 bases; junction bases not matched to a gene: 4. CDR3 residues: CASSLTTSGKTDTQYF. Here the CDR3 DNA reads TGTGCCAGCAGCTTAACGACTAGCGGGAAGACAGATACGCAGTATTTT.

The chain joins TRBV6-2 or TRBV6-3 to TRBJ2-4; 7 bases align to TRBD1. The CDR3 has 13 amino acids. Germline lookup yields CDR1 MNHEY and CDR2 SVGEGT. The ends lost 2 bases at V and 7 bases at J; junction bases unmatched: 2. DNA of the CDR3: TGTGCCAGCAGTTACGGGACAGAGAACATTCAGTACTTC. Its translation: CASSYGTENIQYF.

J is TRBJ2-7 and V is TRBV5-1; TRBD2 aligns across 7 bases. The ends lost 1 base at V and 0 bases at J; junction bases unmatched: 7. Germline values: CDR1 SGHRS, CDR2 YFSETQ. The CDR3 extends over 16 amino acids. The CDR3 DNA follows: TGCGCCAGCAGCTTGTCCCCTAGCGGCCACTCCTACGAGCAGTACTTC. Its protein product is CASSLSPSGHSYEQYF.

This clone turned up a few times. CDR3 nucleotides: TGTGCCAGCAGTCGCTACGAGCAGTACTTC. It codes for CASSRYEQYF. This rearrangement joins TRBV6-2 or TRBV6-3 to TRBJ2-7; no reliable D call. The germline V and J ends were trimmed by 5 bases and 3 bases, with 2 bases remaining between them. The germline CDR1 and CDR2 sequences are MNHEY and SVGEGT. The length of the CDR3 is 10 residues.

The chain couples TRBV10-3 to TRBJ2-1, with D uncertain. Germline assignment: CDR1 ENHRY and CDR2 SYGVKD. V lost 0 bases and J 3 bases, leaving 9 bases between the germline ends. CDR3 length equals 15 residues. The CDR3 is CAISESESFYNEQFF. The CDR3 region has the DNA TGTGCCATCAGTGAGTCGGAGAGTTTCTACAATGAGCAGTTCTTC.

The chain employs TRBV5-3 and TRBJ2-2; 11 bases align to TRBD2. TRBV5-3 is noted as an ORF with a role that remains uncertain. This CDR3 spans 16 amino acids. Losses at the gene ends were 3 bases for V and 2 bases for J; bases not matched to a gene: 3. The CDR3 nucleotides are TGTGCCAGAAGCTCCAGACTAGCGGGAAACACCGGGGAGCTGTTTTTT. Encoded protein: CARSSRLAGNTGELFF.